A selection of T cell receptor beta chains follows, all from one sample in a study of CD8+CD57+ T cells in acquired aplastic anemia. TCRdb recomputed calls from the reads with MiXCR, one row per CDR3 protein. The sample gives about 260,000 distinct CDR3 sequences, 70% to 85% of which show up once; 35% to 50% is in the top ten. Sequenced material: sorted CD4+, CD8+, or CD8+CD57+ T cells (not recorded which) from PBMCs. The receptors originated from a human donor with aplastic anemia. Both conserved end residues are part of each CDR3. D genes are given only for firm matches. Clone size is not always given. Where it is, it says once, few, many or a class for expanded clones.

CDR3 length	V gene	D gene	J gene	clone size	CDR3 DNA	CDR3 protein
13	TRBV29-1	TRBD2	TRBJ2-3	.	TGCAGCCTCTTAGCGGGAACCACAGATACGCAGTATTTT	CSLLAGTTDTQYF
14	TRBV25-1	.	TRBJ1-6	.	TGTGCCAGCGGCCACGATGTAGACGCTTCACCCCTCCACTTT	CASGHDVDASPLHF
14	TRBV9	.	TRBJ2-3	.	TGTGCCAGCGGCCCCTGGGGTACCAGAGATACGCAGTATTTT	CASGPWGTRDTQYF
16	TRBV7-8	.	TRBJ2-3	.	.	CASSFATGDSSSSQYF
12	TRBV5-4	.	TRBJ1-5	.	TGTGCCGGCAGCTTTACTAGCGAGCCCCAGCATTTT	CAGSFTSEPQHF
15	TRBV7-8	.	TRBJ2-2	once	TGTGCCAGCAGCCTAAGGGCCGTAGACACCAAGGAGCTGTTTTTT	CASSLRAVDTKELFF
18	TRBV7-2	.	TRBJ2-4	once	TGTGCCAGCAGCTTAGCGGGCAAACCCGATACGCAGTATAACATTCAGTACTTC	CASSLAGKPDTQYNIQYF
13	TRBV7-8	TRBD1	TRBJ1-1	.	TGTGCCAGCAGCCGTACAGGGGTCACTGAAGCTTTCTTT	CASSRTGVTEAFF
13	TRBV7-8	.	TRBJ1-2	.	TGTGCCAGCAGCCTAGCGCTTGGAGGTGGCTACACCTTC	CASSLALGGGYTF
15	TRBV7-9	.	TRBJ1-1	.	TGTGCCAGCAGCTTAGAGGAGGAGCAGAACACTGAGCCATTCTTT	CASSLEEEQNTEPFF
15	TRBV9	.	TRBJ1-1	.	.	CASGGARNSQYFGFF
15	TRBV20-1	.	TRBJ1-1	.	TGCAGTGCTAGTCGTTGGGCACGGAAGAACACTGAAGCTTTCTTT	CSASRWARKNTEAFF
17	TRBV7-8	.	TRBJ2-3	.	TGTGCCAGCAGCTTAGCGAGAGGGACCGATACGACAGATACGCAGTATTTT	CASSLARGTDTTDTQYF
17	TRBV7-9	.	TRBJ2-1	.	TGTGCCAGCAGCTTACTCGTCGGGGGCCTAGGTTGTGGACAGCAGTTCTTC	CASSLLVGGLGCGQQFF
17	TRBV20-1	TRBD2	TRBJ2-5	.	TGCAGTGCTAGAGATCTTGAGCGGGGGGTCTTCCAAGAGACCCAGTACTTC	CSARDLERGVFQETQYF
18	TRBV11-3	.	TRBJ2-1	.	TGTGCCAGCAGCTTAGCCCTCCCCCGGGACTCCCGCTACAATGAGCAGTTCTTC	CASSLALPRDSRYNEQFF
13	TRBV7-2	.	TRBJ1-1	.	TGTGCCAGCAGCCCTAAGGCCGGGGTGAAAGCTTTCTTT	CASSPKAGVKAFF
15	TRBV9	.	TRBJ2-7	.	TGTGCCAGCAGCCCAAGACTGGGGTGGGACAATGAGCAGTACTTC	CASSPRLGWDNEQYF
14	TRBV5-1	TRBD2	TRBJ2-5	.	TGCGCCAGCAGCTTACGGGGGGGCAGCAAGACCCAGTACTTC	CASSLRGGSKTQYF
13	TRBV7-8	.	TRBJ2-3	many	TGTGCCAGCGGCTTCGCGGGCACAGATACGCAGTATTTT	CASGFAGTDTQYF
14	TRBV7-9	TRBD2	TRBJ2-3	.	TGTGCCAGCGGGGTAGCGGGATGCCAAGATACCCAGTACTTT	CASGVAGCQDTQYF
12	TRBV7-9	.	TRBJ2-5	few	TGTGCCAGCAGCTTAGTGGGCGGGACCCAGTACTTC	CASSLVGGTQYF
13	TRBV12-3/TRBV12-4	.	TRBJ2-7	.	TGTGCCAGCAGTTCCAGGGATGAATACGAGCAGTACTTC	CASSSRDEYEQYF
15	TRBV7-8	.	TRBJ1-1	.	TGTGCCAGCAGCTTAGCTCTGGGACCCGATACGCAAGCTTTCTTT	CASSLALGPDTQAFF
13	TRBV10-2	.	TRBJ2-7	.	TGCGCCAGCAGTGATGGACATAACTACGAGCAGTACTTC	CASSDGHNYEQYF
14	TRBV2	.	TRBJ1-5	.	TGTGCCAGCAGTAATGCTTATAGCGATCATGCCCAGCATTTT	CASSNAYSDHAQHF
17	TRBV11-1	TRBD2	TRBJ2-1	.	TGCGCCAGCAGCCTCGCGACGGGCGGGAGCTCCTACAATGAGCAGTTCTTC	CASSLATGGSSYNEQFF
15	TRBV7-9	.	TRBJ2-1	.	TGTGCCAGCAGCTTGGAAAAGGGCGGATGGAACGAGCAGTTCTTC	CASSLEKGGWNEQFF